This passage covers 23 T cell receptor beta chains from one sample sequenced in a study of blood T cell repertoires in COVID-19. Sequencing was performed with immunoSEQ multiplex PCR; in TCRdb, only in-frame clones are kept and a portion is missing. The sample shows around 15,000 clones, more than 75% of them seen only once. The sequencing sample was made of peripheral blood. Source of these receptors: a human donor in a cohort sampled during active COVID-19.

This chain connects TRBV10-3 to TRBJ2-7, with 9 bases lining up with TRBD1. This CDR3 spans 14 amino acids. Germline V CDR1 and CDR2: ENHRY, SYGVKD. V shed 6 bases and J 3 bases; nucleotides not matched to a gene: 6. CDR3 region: CAIRGTGKDYEQYF. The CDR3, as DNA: TGTGCCATCAGGGGGACAGGGAAAGACTACGAGCAGTACTTC.

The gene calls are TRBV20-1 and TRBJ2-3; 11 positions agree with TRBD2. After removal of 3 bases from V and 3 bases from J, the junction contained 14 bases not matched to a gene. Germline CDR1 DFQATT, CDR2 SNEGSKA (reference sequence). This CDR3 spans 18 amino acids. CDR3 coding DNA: TGCAGTGCTAGTGATAGCGGGGGGGCGAGTTTCATTACAGATACGCAGTATTTT. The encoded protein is CSASDSGGASFITDTQYF.

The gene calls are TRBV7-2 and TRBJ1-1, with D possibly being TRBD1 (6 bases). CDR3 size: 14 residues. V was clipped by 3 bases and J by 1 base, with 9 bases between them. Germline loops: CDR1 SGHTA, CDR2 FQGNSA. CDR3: CASSFGQTNTEAFF. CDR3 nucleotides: TGTGCCAGCAGCTTCGGACAGACGAACACTGAAGCTTTCTTT.

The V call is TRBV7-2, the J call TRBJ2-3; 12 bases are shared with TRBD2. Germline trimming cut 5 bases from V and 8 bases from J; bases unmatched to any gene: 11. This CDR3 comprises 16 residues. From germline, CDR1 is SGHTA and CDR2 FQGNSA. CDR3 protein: CASSRKGTSGSGTQYF. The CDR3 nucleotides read TGTGCCAGCAGCCGGAAGGGGACTAGCGGGTCTGGTACGCAGTATTTT.

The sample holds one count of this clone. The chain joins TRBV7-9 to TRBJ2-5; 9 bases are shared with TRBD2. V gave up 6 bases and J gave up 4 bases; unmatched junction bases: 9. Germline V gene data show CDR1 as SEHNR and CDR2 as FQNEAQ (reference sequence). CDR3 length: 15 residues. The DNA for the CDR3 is TGTGCCAGCAGGGGGATGGCTAGCGGGGCAGAGACCCAGTACTTC. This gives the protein CASRGMASGAETQYF.

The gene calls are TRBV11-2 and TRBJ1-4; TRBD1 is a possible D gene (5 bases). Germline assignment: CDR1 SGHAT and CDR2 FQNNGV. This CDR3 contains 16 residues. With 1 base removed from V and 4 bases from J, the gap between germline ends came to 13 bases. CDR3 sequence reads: CASSLGQEGINEKLFF. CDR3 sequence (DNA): TGTGCCAGCAGCTTAGGGCAGGAGGGGATTAATGAAAAACTGTTTTTT.

This CDR3 is CASSLGQGPSTGEQYF. CDR3 DNA sequence: TGCGCCAGCAGCTTGGGACAGGGGCCATCTACGGGCGAGCAGTACTTC. The rearrangement joins TRBV5-1 to TRBJ2-7, with 8 bases fitting TRBD1. This CDR3 has 16 residues. Unmatched junction bases numbered 11, after V lost 0 bases and J lost 6 bases. Germline V gives CDR1 SGHRS, CDR2 YFSETQ.

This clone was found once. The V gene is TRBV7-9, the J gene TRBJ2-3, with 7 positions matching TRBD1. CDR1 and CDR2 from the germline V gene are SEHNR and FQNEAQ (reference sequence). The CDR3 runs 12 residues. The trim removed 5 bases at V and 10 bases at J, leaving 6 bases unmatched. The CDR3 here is CASSPGTVAQYF. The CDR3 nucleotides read TGTGCCAGCAGCCCAGGGACAGTGGCGCAGTATTTT.

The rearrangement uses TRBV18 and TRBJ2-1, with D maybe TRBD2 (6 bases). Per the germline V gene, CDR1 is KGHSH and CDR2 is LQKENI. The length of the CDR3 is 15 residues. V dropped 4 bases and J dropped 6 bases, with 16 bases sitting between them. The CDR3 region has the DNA TGTGCCAGCTCACTACGGACGGAGGAGGGCAATGAGCAGTTCTTC. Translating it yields CASSLRTEEGNEQFF.

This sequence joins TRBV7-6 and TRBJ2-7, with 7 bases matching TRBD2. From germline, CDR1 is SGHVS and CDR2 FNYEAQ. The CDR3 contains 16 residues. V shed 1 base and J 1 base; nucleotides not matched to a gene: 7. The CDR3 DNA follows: TGTGCCAGCAGCTTAGGGGGGGGGTTGTTGTCCTACGAGCAGTACTTC. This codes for CASSLGGGLLSYEQYF.

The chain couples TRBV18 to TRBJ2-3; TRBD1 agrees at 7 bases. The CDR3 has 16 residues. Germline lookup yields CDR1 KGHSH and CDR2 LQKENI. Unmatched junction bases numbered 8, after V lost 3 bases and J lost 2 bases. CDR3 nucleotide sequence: TGTGCCAGCTCACCCTTGAGGGACAGCTACACAGATACGCAGTATTTT. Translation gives CASSPLRDSYTDTQYF.

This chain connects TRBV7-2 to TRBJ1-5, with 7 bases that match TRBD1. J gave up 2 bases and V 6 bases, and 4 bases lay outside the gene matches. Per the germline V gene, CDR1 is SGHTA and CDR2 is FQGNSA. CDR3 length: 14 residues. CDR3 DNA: TGTGCCAGCAGTCACAGGGGACGCAATCAGCCCCAGCATTTT. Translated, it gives CASSHRGRNQPQHF.

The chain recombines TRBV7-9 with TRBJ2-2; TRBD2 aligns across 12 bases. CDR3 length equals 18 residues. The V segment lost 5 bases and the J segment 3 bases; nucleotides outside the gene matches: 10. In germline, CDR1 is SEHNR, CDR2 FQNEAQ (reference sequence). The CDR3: CASSPSRLAGAYTGELFF. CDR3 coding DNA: TGTGCCAGCAGCCCAAGTCGACTAGCGGGGGCCTACACCGGGGAGCTGTTTTTT.

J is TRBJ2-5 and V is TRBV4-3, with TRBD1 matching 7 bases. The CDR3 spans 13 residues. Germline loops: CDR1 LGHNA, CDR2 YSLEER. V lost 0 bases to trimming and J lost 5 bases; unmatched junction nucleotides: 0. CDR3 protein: CASSQETGETQYF. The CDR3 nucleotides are TGCGCCAGCAGCCAAGAGACAGGGGAGACCCAGTACTTC.

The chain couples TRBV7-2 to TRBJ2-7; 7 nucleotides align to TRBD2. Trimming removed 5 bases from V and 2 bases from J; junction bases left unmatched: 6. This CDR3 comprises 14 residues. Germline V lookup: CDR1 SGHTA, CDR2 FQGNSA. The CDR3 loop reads CASSLGGSAYEQYF. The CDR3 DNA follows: TGTGCCAGCAGCCTGGGGGGGTCCGCCTACGAGCAGTACTTC.

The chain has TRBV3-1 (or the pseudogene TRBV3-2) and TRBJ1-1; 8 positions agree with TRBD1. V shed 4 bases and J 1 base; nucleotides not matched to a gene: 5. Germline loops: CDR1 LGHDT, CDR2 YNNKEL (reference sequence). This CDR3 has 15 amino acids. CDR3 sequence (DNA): TGTGCCAGCAGCCCGCAGGGGGCCGAGAACACTGAAGCTTTCTTT. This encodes CASSPQGAENTEAFF.

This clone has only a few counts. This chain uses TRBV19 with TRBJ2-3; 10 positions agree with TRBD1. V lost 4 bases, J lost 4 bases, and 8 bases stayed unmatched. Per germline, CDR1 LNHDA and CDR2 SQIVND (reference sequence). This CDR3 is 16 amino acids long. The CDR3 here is CASSKKATGGPDTQYF. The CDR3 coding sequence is TGTGCCAGTAGTAAGAAGGCGACAGGGGGCCCAGATACGCAGTATTTT.

The CDR3 sequence: CSVEEGLAGQYF. DNA of the CDR3: TGCAGCGTTGAAGAGGGCCTAGCGGGCCAGTACTTC. The rearrangement joins TRBV29-1 to TRBJ2-5; 8 bases agree with TRBD2. The V segment lost 0 bases and the J segment 10 bases; nucleotides outside the gene matches: 4. Germline V gene lookup returns CDR1 SQVTM and CDR2 ANQGSEA. CDR3 size: 12 residues.

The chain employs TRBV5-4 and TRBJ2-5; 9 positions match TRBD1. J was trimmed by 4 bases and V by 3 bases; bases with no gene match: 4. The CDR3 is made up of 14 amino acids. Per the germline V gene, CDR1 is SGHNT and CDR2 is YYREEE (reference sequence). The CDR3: CASSSKTGGETQYF. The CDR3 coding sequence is TGTGCCAGCAGCTCAAAGACAGGGGGAGAGACCCAGTACTTC.

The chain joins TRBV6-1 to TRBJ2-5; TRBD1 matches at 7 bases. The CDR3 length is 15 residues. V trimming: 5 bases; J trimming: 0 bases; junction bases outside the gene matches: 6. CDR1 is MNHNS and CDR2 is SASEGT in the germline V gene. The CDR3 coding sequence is TGTGCCAGCAGTTTCTTGGGACAGTACCAAGAGACCCAGTACTTC. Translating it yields CASSFLGQYQETQYF.

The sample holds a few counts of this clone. The CDR3 DNA sequence: TGTGCCAGCAGCTATAGCGGGGGGGCGTCAGATACGCAGTATTTT. This translates into CASSYSGGASDTQYF. The chain couples TRBV9 to TRBJ2-3, with 11 nucleotides matching TRBD2. With 4 bases clipped from V and 4 bases from J, the junction kept 5 bases outside the gene matches. This CDR3 contains 15 residues. CDR1 SGDLS and CDR2 YYNGEE come from the germline V gene. Combining the CDR3 with reference TRBV9 and TRBJ2-3 gives the whole variable domain DSGVTQTPKHLITATGQRVTLRCSPRSGDLSVYWYQQSLDQGLQFLIQYYNGEERAKGNILERFSAQQFPDLHSELNLSSLELGDSALYFCASSYSGGASDTQYFGPGTRLTVL.

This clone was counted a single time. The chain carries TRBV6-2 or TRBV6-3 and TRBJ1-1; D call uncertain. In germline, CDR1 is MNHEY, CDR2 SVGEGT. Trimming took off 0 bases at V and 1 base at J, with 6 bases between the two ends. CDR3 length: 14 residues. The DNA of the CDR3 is TGTGCCAGCAGTTACTCGCGGGGGAACACTGAAGCTTTCTTT. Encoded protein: CASSYSRGNTEAFF.

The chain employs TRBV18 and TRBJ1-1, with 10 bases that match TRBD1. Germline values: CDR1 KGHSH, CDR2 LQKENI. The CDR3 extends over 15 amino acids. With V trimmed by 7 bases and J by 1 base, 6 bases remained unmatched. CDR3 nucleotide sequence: TGTGCCAGCTTCATGGGACAGGGGAGGAACACTGAAGCTTTCTTT. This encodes CASFMGQGRNTEAFF.